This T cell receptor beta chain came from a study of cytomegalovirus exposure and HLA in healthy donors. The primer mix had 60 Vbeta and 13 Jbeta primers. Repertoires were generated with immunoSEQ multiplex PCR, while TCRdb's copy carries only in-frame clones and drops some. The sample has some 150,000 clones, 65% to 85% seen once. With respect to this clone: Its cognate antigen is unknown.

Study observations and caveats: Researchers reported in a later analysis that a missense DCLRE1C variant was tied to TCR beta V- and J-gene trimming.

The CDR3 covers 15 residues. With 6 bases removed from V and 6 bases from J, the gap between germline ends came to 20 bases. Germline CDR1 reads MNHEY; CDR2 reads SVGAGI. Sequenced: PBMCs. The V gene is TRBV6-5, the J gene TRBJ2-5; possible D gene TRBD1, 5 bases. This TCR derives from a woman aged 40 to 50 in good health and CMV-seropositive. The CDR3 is CASSNTRTPGQTQYF. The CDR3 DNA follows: TGTGCCAGCAGCAACACCCGGACACCCGGGCAGACCCAGTACTTC.